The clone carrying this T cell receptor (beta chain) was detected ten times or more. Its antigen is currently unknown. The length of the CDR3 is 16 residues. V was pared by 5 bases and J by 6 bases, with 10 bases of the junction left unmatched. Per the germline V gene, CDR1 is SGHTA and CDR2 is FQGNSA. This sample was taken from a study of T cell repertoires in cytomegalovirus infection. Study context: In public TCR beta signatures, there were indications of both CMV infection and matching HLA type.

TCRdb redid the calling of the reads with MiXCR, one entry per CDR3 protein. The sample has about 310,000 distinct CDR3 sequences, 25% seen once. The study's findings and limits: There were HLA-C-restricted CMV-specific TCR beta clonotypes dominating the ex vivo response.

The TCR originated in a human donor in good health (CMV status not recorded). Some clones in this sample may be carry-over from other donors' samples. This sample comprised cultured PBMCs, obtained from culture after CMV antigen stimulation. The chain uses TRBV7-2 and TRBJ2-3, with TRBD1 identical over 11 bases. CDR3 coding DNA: TGTGCCAGCAGCCGTTCCGGGACAGGGGGAGGGGATACGCAGTATTTT. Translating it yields CASSRSGTGGGDTQYF.